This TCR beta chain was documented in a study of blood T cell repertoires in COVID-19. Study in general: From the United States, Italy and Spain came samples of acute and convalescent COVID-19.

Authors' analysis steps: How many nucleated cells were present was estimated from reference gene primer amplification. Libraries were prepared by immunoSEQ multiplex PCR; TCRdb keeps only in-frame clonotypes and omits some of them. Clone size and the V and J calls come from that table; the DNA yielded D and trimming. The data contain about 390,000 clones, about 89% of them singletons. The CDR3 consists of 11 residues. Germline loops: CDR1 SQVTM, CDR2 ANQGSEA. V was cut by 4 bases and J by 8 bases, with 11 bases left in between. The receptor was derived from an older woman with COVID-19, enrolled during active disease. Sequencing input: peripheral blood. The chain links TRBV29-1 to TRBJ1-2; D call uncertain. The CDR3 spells CSVVSSGGYTF. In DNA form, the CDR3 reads TGCAGCGTTGTTAGTTCGGGGGGCTACACCTTC.